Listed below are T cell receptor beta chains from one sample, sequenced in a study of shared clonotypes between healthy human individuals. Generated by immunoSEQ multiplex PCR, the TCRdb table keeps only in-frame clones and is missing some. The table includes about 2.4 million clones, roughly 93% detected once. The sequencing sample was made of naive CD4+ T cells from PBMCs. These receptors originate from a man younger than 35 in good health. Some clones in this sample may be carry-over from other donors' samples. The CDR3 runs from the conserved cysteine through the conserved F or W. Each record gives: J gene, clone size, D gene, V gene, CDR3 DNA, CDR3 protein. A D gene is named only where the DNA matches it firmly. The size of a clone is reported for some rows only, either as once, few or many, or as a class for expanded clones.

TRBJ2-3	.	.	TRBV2	TGTGCCAGCAGATCAGCCGCAGATACGCAGTATTTT	CASRSAADTQYF
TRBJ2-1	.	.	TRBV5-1	TGCGCCAGCAGCGGTGGGCCGGATGAGCAGTTCTTC	CASSGGPDEQFF
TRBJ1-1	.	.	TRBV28	TGTGCCAGCAGTTTTAAACTAGGAGGGAACACTGAAGCTTTCTTT	CASSFKLGGNTEAFF
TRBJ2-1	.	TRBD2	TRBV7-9	TGTGCCAGCAGCTTAGCGGGACTAGCGGAGAGGAATGAGCAGTTCTTC	CASSLAGLAERNEQFF
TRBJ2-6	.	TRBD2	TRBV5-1	TGCGCCAGCAGCAAATCCGGACTAGCGCAATTCTCTGGGGCCAACGTCCTGACTTTC	CASSKSGLAQFSGANVLTF
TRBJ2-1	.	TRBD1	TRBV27	TGTGCCAGCAGTTGGGGACAGGGTGTTAACAATGAGCAGTTCTTC	CASSWGQGVNNEQFF
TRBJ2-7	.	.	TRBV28	TGTGCACTCCCTCGGGGCGGCTACTACGAGCAGTACTTC	CALPRGGYYEQYF
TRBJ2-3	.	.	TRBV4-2	TGTGCCAGCAGCCAACGGATAGCCACAGATACGCAGTATTTT	CASSQRIATDTQYF
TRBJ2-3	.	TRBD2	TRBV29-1	TGCAGCGTTGAAGATCGGTTCCTAACGGGAGGTTGGACAGATACGCAGTATTTT	CSVEDRFLTGGWTDTQYF
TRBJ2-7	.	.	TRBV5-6	TGTGCCAGCAGCATAGGGACTCCTAGGGGGGGTGAGCAGTACTTC	CASSIGTPRGGEQYF
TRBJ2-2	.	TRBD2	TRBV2	TGTGCCAGCAGTGACGGGGGGTCCGGGGGAGTCCCCGGGGAGCTGTTTTTT	CASSDGGSGGVPGELFF
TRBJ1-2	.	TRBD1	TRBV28	TGTGCCAGCAGCTCGGACAGGGTATATGGCTACACCTTC	CASSSDRVYGYTF
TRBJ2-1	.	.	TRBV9	TGTGCCAGCAGCGTAAGTGGGGTTGCCCCCTACAATGAGCAGTTCTTC	CASSVSGVAPYNEQFF
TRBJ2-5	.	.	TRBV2	TGTGCCAGCAGTGTCTTTGGGGCCCAAGAGACCCAGTACTTC	CASSVFGAQETQYF
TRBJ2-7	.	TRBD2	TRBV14	TGTGCCAGCAGCCCTGCTAGCGGGAGTAGGTACGAGCAGTACTTC	CASSPASGSRYEQYF
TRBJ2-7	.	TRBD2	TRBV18	TGTGCCAGCTCACCACCGGGACTAGCGGGAATCAACGAGCAGTACTTC	CASSPPGLAGINEQYF
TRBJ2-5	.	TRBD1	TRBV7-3	TGTGCCAGCAACCCGGGACAGGGTCAAGAGACCCAGTACTTC	CASNPGQGQETQYF
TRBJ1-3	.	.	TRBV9	TGTGCCAGCAGCCCAGGGACATTGAGCTCTGGAAACACCATATATTTT	CASSPGTLSSGNTIYF
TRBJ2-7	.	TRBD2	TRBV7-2	TGTGCCAGCAGCTTAGGGGGACTAACAATGGGGCAGTACTTC	CASSLGGLTMGQYF
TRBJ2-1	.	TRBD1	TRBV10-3	TGTGCCATCAGTGAGCTCTCCGCAGGGGGCAATGAGCAGTTCTTC	CAISELSAGGNEQFF
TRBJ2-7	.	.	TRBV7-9	TGTGCCAGCAGCCCAACTACAGGCTACGAGCAGTACTTC	CASSPTTGYEQYF
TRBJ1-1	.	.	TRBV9	TGTGCCAGCAGCGTAGGAGGAGGGGTGAACACTGAAGCTTTCTTT	CASSVGGGVNTEAFF
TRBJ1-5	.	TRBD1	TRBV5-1	TGCGCCAGCAGCTTGGACGGACAGGGGGCTCAGCCCCAGCATTTT	CASSLDGQGAQPQHF
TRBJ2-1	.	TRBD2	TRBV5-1	TGCGCCAGCAGCTCGGCAGGACTAGAGGGCAATGAGCAGTTCTTC	CASSSAGLEGNEQFF
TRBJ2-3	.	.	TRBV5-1	TGCGCCAGCAGCTTGGTCGGCCGCACAGATACGCAGTATTTT	CASSLVGRTDTQYF
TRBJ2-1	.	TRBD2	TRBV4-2	TGTGCCAGCAGCCAAGGGGGACTAGCGGTCCCAGGGCAGCAGTTCTTC	CASSQGGLAVPGQQFF
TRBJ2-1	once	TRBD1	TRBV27	TGTGCCAGCACTTCCGGGACAGGGGCCTACAATGAGCAGTTCTTC	CASTSGTGAYNEQFF
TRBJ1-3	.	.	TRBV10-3	TGTGCCATCAGTGAGACAGGGACTGGAAACACCATATATTTT	CAISETGTGNTIYF
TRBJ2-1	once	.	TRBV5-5	TGTGCCAGCAGCTTAACAGATTTGAATGAGCAGTTCTTC	CASSLTDLNEQFF
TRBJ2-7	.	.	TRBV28	TGTGCCAGCAGTAGCACCAACACGCACGAGCAGTACTTC	CASSSTNTHEQYF
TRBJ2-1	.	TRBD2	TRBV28	TGTGCCAGCAGTTCCCCCCTTTGGGCTAGCGGGGGGAACAATGAGCAGTTCTTC	CASSSPLWASGGNNEQFF
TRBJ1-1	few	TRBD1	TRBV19	TGTGCCAGTAGGGCGACAGGGACGAACACTGAAGCTTTCTTT	CASRATGTNTEAFF
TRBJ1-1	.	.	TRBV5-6	TGTGCCAGCAGCTTCGGGGGGAGGAACACTGAAGCTTTCTTT	CASSFGGRNTEAFF
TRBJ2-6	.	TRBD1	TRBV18	TGTGCCAGCTCAGCACAGGGGGCGCATGGGGCCAACGTCCTGACTTTC	CASSAQGAHGANVLTF
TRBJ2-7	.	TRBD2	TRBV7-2	TGTGCCAGCAGCTTGCGGGCCTCCGGGGGGGCCTACGAGCAGTACTTC	CASSLRASGGAYEQYF
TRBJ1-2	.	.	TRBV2	TGTGCCATCGGGAGTAGACATAACTATGGCTACACCTTC	CAIGSRHNYGYTF
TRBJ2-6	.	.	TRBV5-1	TGCGCCAGCAGCTACCCTTTGGGCCAGCAGGTTCGCTCTGGGGCCAACGTCCTGACTTTC	CASSYPLGQQVRSGANVLTF
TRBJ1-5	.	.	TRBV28	TGTGCCAGCAGGATTTTCAGGGGTGGGAATCAGCCCCAGCATTTT	CASRIFRGGNQPQHF
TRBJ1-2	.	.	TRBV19	TGTGCCACCATGACGGGGAGGGGAAGGGCCAACTATGGCTACACCTTC	CATMTGRGRANYGYTF
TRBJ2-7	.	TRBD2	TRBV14	TGTGCCAGCAGCCAAGGGTTTGCGGGAGAGTCCTACGAGCAGTACTTC	CASSQGFAGESYEQYF
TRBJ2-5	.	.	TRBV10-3	TGTGCCACGGGGCCGACGGAGACCCAGTACTTC	CATGPTETQYF